The clone carrying this T cell receptor (beta chain) has just one count. Other DNA sequences in this sample translate to the same CDR3. Original processing notes: Quantification of nucleated cells was approximated via reference gene primer amplification. Data came from immunoSEQ multiplex PCR; TCRdb stores just in-frame clones and leaves some out. That table gives V, J and clone size, and the DNA gave D and trimming. The data contain fewer than 300,000 clones, roughly nine tenths of them singletons. These data originate in a study of blood T cell repertoires in COVID-19. On the study more broadly: PBMCs, B-cell-depleted T cells, or T cells were the source of the cDNA or gDNA that made up the material.

Germline CDR1 and CDR2: SGHRS and YFSETQ. There are 15 residues in the CDR3. V was shortened by 3 bases and J by 5 bases, with 17 bases between the two germline ends. Sequenced sample: peripheral blood. The receptor's source is a man in his forties who had recovered from COVID-19. The rearrangement uses TRBV5-1 and TRBJ2-5, with D possibly being TRBD1 (5 bases). In nucleotides, the CDR3 is TGCGCCAGCAGCTCCTCTTCAGGGTCTGGGGAGACCCAGTACTTC. Translating gives CASSSSSGSGETQYF. Variable domain in full (rest from reference TRBV5-1 and TRBJ2-5): KAGVTQTPRYLIKTRGQQVTLSCSPISGHRSVSWYQQTPGQGLQFLFEYFSETQRNKGNFPGRFSGRQFSNSRSEMNVSTLELGDSALYLCASSSSSGSGETQYFGPGTRLLVL.